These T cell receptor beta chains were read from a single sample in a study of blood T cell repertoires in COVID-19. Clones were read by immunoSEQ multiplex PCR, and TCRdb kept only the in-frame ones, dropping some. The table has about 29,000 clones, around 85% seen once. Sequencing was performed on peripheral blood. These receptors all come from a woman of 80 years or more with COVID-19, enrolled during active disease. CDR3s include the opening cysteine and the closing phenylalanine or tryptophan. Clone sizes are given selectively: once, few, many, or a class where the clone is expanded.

CDR3aa: CASSSDAGYGYTF
j_gene: TRBJ1-2
abundance: .
v_gene: TRBV7-2

CDR3aa: CASSQRQGATNEKLFF
j_gene: TRBJ1-4
abundance: .
v_gene: TRBV7-9

CDR3aa: CASGTGISGANVLTF
j_gene: TRBJ2-6
abundance: .
v_gene: TRBV12-5

CDR3aa: CATSGTGAGELFF
j_gene: TRBJ2-2
abundance: .
v_gene: TRBV24-1

CDR3aa: CSVAGTGGKGYTF
j_gene: TRBJ1-2
abundance: .
v_gene: TRBV29-1

CDR3aa: CAWKGGSETQYF
j_gene: TRBJ2-5
abundance: .
v_gene: TRBV30

CDR3aa: CASSLEGANEKLFF
j_gene: TRBJ1-4
abundance: .
v_gene: TRBV5-4

CDR3aa: CASSLGLAGNTGELFF
j_gene: TRBJ2-2
abundance: .
v_gene: TRBV5-4

CDR3aa: CASSQEWEAYNEQFF
j_gene: TRBJ2-1
abundance: .
v_gene: TRBV14

CDR3aa: CASRTDSYNSPLHF
j_gene: TRBJ1-6
abundance: .
v_gene: TRBV6-5

CDR3aa: CASRDRGSNQPQHF
j_gene: TRBJ1-5
abundance: .
v_gene: TRBV2

CDR3aa: CASREPGQQYEQYF
j_gene: TRBJ2-7
abundance: .
v_gene: TRBV5-1

CDR3aa: CATSRGGVNQPQHF
j_gene: TRBJ1-5
abundance: once
v_gene: TRBV15

CDR3aa: CASSLVVSAYNEQFF
j_gene: TRBJ2-1
abundance: once
v_gene: TRBV11-2

CDR3aa: CASSLGTGADTQYF
j_gene: TRBJ2-3
abundance: .
v_gene: TRBV28

CDR3aa: CASAIGGADETQYF
j_gene: TRBJ2-5
abundance: .
v_gene: TRBV7-2

CDR3aa: CASSPSLGDNEQFF
j_gene: TRBJ2-1
abundance: .
v_gene: TRBV18

CDR3aa: CASGWSSRDRGFTGELFF
j_gene: TRBJ2-2
abundance: .
v_gene: TRBV12-5

CDR3aa: CASSRGPTSNTGELFF
j_gene: TRBJ2-2
abundance: few
v_gene: TRBV5-1

CDR3aa: CASSGDRGERETQYF
j_gene: TRBJ2-5
abundance: .
v_gene: TRBV2

CDR3aa: CASSSSGGKPDTQYF
j_gene: TRBJ2-3
abundance: .
v_gene: TRBV5-1

CDR3aa: CAWSAGRQGGGYTF
j_gene: TRBJ1-2
abundance: .
v_gene: TRBV30

CDR3aa: CASSQQGVSDEKLFF
j_gene: TRBJ1-4
abundance: .
v_gene: TRBV4-1

CDR3aa: CASSPQETQYF
j_gene: TRBJ2-5
abundance: .
v_gene: TRBV12-3/TRBV12-4

CDR3aa: CASSPYRGQETDTQYF
j_gene: TRBJ2-3
abundance: .
v_gene: TRBV18

CDR3aa: CASSPTGFTEAFF
j_gene: TRBJ1-1
abundance: large
v_gene: TRBV12-3/TRBV12-4

CDR3aa: CASSLASGATDTQYF
j_gene: TRBJ2-3
abundance: .
v_gene: TRBV7-9

CDR3aa: CASSERDSYGYTF
j_gene: TRBJ1-2
abundance: .
v_gene: TRBV6-1

CDR3aa: CASSVVAGDSYNEQFF
j_gene: TRBJ2-1
abundance: .
v_gene: TRBV28

CDR3aa: CASSPGQGYTGELFF
j_gene: TRBJ2-2
abundance: few
v_gene: TRBV5-1

CDR3aa: CASSLGLAGGDEQFF
j_gene: TRBJ2-1
abundance: .
v_gene: TRBV7-2

CDR3aa: CASSPDSTEAFF
j_gene: TRBJ1-1
abundance: .
v_gene: TRBV18

CDR3aa: CASTPQAGQPQETQYF
j_gene: TRBJ2-5
abundance: .
v_gene: TRBV5-5

CDR3aa: CASSLTGWGGHRYTGELFF
j_gene: TRBJ2-2
abundance: few
v_gene: TRBV7-3

CDR3aa: CASSVVAGGAQETQYF
j_gene: TRBJ2-5
abundance: .
v_gene: TRBV9

CDR3aa: CASSFGTSGGEQFF
j_gene: TRBJ2-1
abundance: .
v_gene: TRBV5-1

CDR3aa: CASSPQFNSPLHF
j_gene: TRBJ1-6
abundance: .
v_gene: TRBV19

CDR3aa: CASSQDTSTGRGGNQPQHF
j_gene: TRBJ1-5
abundance: .
v_gene: TRBV4-1

CDR3aa: CASMLRAGANTGELFF
j_gene: TRBJ2-2
abundance: .
v_gene: TRBV7-2

CDR3aa: CASSFRRALNSPLHF
j_gene: TRBJ1-6
abundance: .
v_gene: TRBV5-1

CDR3aa: CASSLTPAASRNYGYTF
j_gene: TRBJ1-2
abundance: .
v_gene: TRBV27

CDR3aa: CAWGIQGARTEAFF
j_gene: TRBJ1-1
abundance: .
v_gene: TRBV30

CDR3aa: CASSYRGVDTGELFF
j_gene: TRBJ2-2
abundance: .
v_gene: TRBV6-2/TRBV6-3

CDR3aa: CASSFGTSGAPDTQYF
j_gene: TRBJ2-3
abundance: .
v_gene: TRBV6-6

CDR3aa: CASSTTSGGQETQYF
j_gene: TRBJ2-5
abundance: .
v_gene: TRBV5-4

CDR3aa: CASSPRGTGAGKLFF
j_gene: TRBJ1-4
abundance: .
v_gene: TRBV7-8